This section outlines one T cell receptor beta chain sequence together with its context. This specimen belongs to a study of T cell changes during pregnancy in multiple sclerosis. This table comes from immunoSEQ multiplex PCR, and its TCRdb copy is limited to in-frame clones, with some not included. Counted here are roughly 110,000 clones, 75% to 95% occurring once; the ten biggest clones make up 1.6%. The CDR3 loop spans 14 amino acids. CDR1 GTSNPN and CDR2 SVGIG come from the germline V gene (reference sequence). V lost 5 bases, J lost 0 bases, and 4 bases stayed unmatched. The chain combines TRBV30 with TRBJ2-1; 7 bases are a match to TRBD2. Material: peripheral blood, obtained before pregnancy. The source is a female donor with multiple sclerosis, enrolled in a pregnancy study. The CDR3 nucleotides are TGTGCCTGGGGACTAGTTAGCTCCTACAATGAGCAGTTCTTC. This codes for CAWGLVSSYNEQFF.